The clone carrying this T cell receptor (beta chain) appeared many times. Its target is not known. The data were obtained in a study of T cells in Graves' hyperthyroidism and ophthalmopathy. Study background: Upon initial diagnosis and before any treatment, peripheral blood was collected.

Newly diagnosed patients aged 18 to 65 had hyperthyroidism of under 2 months' duration. Findings and caveats of the study: It was a median around 6 months before onset that the model predicted ophthalmopathy.

The CDR3 regions of TCR beta were amplified from RNA transcripts. The TCR CDR3 was amplified in a first-round RT-PCR using the HTBI primer set. TCRdb called the multiplex PCR reads again in MiXCR, with one record for every CDR3 protein. This table has some 460,000 distinct CDR3 sequences, approximately 15% appearing once. CDR3 length: 14 amino acids. The V segment lost 6 bases and the J segment 6 bases; nucleotides outside the gene matches: 8. Germline V gene data show CDR1 as MNHEY and CDR2 as SMNVEV (reference sequence). This receptor was taken from a young woman with Graves' hyperthyroidism. The chain employs TRBV27 and TRBJ1-5; TRBD1 aligns across 7 bases. Sequenced: blood. CDR3: CASRDRPNSQPQHF. In nucleotides, the CDR3 is TGTGCCAGCAGGGACAGGCCCAATTCTCAGCCCCAGCATTTT.